A selection of T cell receptor beta chains follows, all from one sample in a study of blood T cells in healthy people across ages. Each CDR3 protein gets one entry after TCRdb re-called the 5' RACE reads with MiXCR. The data show some 900,000 distinct CDR3 sequences, roughly 43% seen once. The material sequenced was blood. These TCRs come from a man aged 25 to 45 in good health. Both conserved end residues are part of each CDR3. The order of the fields is V gene, CDR3 length, D gene, J gene, clone size, CDR3 protein, CDR3 DNA. A D gene is named only where the DNA matches it firmly. Some rows mark clone size as missing; the rest say once, few, many or name a class of expanded clone.

TRBV28,15,-,TRBJ1-2,-,CASSLSDRSVHGYTF,TGTGCCAGCAGTTTATCCGACAGGTCGGTTCATGGCTACACCTTC
TRBV4-1,14,-,TRBJ2-3,few,CASSQEVLADTQYF,TGCGCCAGCAGCCAAGAAGTACTAGCCGATACGCAGTATTTT
TRBV11-2,16,TRBD2,TRBJ2-1,-,CASSLDPSGGNNEQFF,TGTGCCAGCAGCTTAGACCCTAGCGGGGGCAACAATGAGCAGTTCTTC
TRBV6-5,15,-,TRBJ2-5,few,CASSSRDLHQETQYF,TGTGCCAGCAGTAGCCGGGACTTACACCAAGAGACCCAGTACTTC
TRBV27,19,-,TRBJ2-1,-,CASSSVITGPISSYNEQFF,TGTGCCAGCAGTTCCGTCATCACAGGGCCCATTAGCTCCTACAATGAGCAGTTCTTC
TRBV4-2,15,-,TRBJ2-7,-,CASSTPSGSYNEQYF,TGTGCCAGCAGCACTCCCTCGGGCTCCTACAATGAGCAGTACTTC
TRBV5-1,17,-,TRBJ2-1,-,CASSLGEGTPSYNEQFF,TGCGCCAGCAGCTTGGGGGAGGGGACACCTTCCTACAATGAGCAGTTCTTC
TRBV28,16,TRBD2,TRBJ2-7,few,CASSSRRLAGRDEQYF,TGTGCCAGCAGCTCCCGTCGACTAGCGGGGAGGGACGAGCAGTACTTC
TRBV5-5,16,-,TRBJ2-3,once,CARSVGLTPGTDTQYF,TGTGCCAGATCTGTAGGGCTCACCCCGGGCACAGATACGCAGTATTTT
TRBV9,15,TRBD1,TRBJ2-7,-,CASSPRGQGSYEQYF,TGTGCCAGCAGCCCCCGGGGACAGGGGTCCTACGAGCAGTACTTC
TRBV6-1,16,-,TRBJ2-6,-,CASSALGGPGANVLTF,TGTGCCAGCAGTGCTCTCGGAGGCCCTGGGGCCAACGTCCTGACTTTC
TRBV9,14,-,TRBJ2-4,-,CASSVGQAKNIQYF,TGTGCCAGCAGCGTAGGACAGGCCAAAAACATTCAGTACTTC
TRBV12-3/TRBV12-4,15,-,TRBJ1-2,-,CASSPTGGANYGYTF,TGTGCCAGCAGTCCTACAGGAGGGGCTAACTATGGCTACACCTTC
TRBV29-1,15,-,TRBJ2-3,once,CSVLSFVRGTDTQYF,TGCAGCGTCCTCTCCTTCGTCAGAGGCACAGATACGCAGTATTTT
TRBV3-1,16,TRBD1,TRBJ2-3,few,CASSPDRAPSTDTQYF,TGTGCCAGCAGCCCCGACAGGGCACCTAGCACAGATACGCAGTATTTT
TRBV20-1,11,-,TRBJ2-7,-,CSPGAAYEQYF,TGCAGTCCCGGGGCAGCCTACGAGCAGTACTTC
TRBV4-3,16,TRBD2,TRBJ2-7,-,CASSQDGGGLTYEQYF,TGCGCCAGCAGCCAAGATGGCGGGGGGCTTACCTACGAGCAGTACTTC
TRBV27,16,-,TRBJ1-5,once,CASSPRGRGDGQPQHF,TGTGCCAGCAGTCCACGGGGACGGGGGGATGGTCAGCCCCAGCATTTT
TRBV4-2,17,-,TRBJ2-5,-,CASSQEAPDSWGYEQYF,TGTGCCAGCAGCCAAGAAGCCCCGGACTCGTGGGGCTATGAGCAGTACTTC
TRBV20-1,14,TRBD2,TRBJ2-1,-,CSARDGGKYGEQFF,TGCAGTGCTAGAGACGGGGGGAAGTATGGTGAGCAGTTCTTC
TRBV10-3,14,TRBD1,TRBJ1-2,-,CAISRQGNDYGYTF,TGTGCCATCAGTCGACAGGGGAACGACTATGGCTACACCTTC
TRBV20-1,12,TRBD1,TRBJ2-5,few,CSAPDRGQTQYF,TGCAGTGCACCAGACAGGGGTCAGACCCAGTACTTC
TRBV20-1,16,TRBD2,TRBJ2-1,many,CSARSTSGGLYNEQFF,TGCAGTGCTAGATCGACTAGCGGGGGCCTCTACAATGAGCAGTTCTTC
TRBV6-2/TRBV6-3,12,TRBD1,TRBJ1-1,-,CASAQGIAESFF,TGTGCCAGCGCACAGGGGATCGCTGAATCTTTCTTT
TRBV29-1,13,-,TRBJ1-1,few,CSVEGGGVTEAFF,TGCAGCGTTGAAGGGGGAGGGGTAACTGAAGCTTTCTTT
TRBV6-2/TRBV6-3,14,TRBD2,TRBJ2-5,-,CASRGTSGVKTQYF,TGTGCCAGCAGAGGGACTAGCGGGGTGAAGACCCAGTACTTC
TRBV28,17,-,TRBJ1-2,-,CASSFQTIGRTNYGYTF,TGTGCCAGCAGTTTCCAGACTATCGGACGGACTAACTATGGCTACACCTTC
TRBV7-2,15,-,TRBJ2-4,-,CASSLDLLRKNIQYF,TGTGCCAGCAGCTTAGATCTTCTCCGGAAAAACATTCAGTACTTC
TRBV7-8,11,-,TRBJ2-3,many,CASSLVHTQYF,TGTGCCAGCAGCTTAGTCCATACGCAGTATTTT